This TCR beta chain was sequenced in a study of shared clonotypes between healthy human individuals. Germline assignment: CDR1 LNHDA and CDR2 SQIVND (reference sequence). Trimming stripped 3 bases from V and 4 bases from J, with 16 bases between. CDR3 size: 16 residues. Findings of the study overall: Generation probabilities were higher for clonotypes shared across all four sorted-subset donors than for unshared ones.

This clone occurred once. Its specificity is not known. TCRdb keeps only in-frame clones here, not all; method: immunoSEQ multiplex PCR. The sample lists over a million clones, around 74% occurring once. Sequencing was carried out using memory CD4+ T cells sorted from blood. Subset specified: CD45RA-negative fraction. This TCR was recovered from a man between 18 and 29 years old in good health. This rearrangement joins TRBV19 to TRBJ1-5; tentative D call: TRBD1 (5 bases). The CDR3 is CASSISTAALNQPQHF. The CDR3 nucleotides are TGTGCCAGTAGTATCTCGACAGCGGCCTTAAATCAGCCCCAGCATTTT. The variable domain in full, with the rest retrieved from reference TRBV19 and TRBJ1-5, is DGGITQSPKYLFRKEGQNVTLSCEQNLNHDAMYWYRQDPGQGLRLIYYSQIVNDFQKGDIAEGYSVSREKKESFPLTVTSAQKNPTAFYLCASSISTAALNQPQHFGDGTRLSIL.